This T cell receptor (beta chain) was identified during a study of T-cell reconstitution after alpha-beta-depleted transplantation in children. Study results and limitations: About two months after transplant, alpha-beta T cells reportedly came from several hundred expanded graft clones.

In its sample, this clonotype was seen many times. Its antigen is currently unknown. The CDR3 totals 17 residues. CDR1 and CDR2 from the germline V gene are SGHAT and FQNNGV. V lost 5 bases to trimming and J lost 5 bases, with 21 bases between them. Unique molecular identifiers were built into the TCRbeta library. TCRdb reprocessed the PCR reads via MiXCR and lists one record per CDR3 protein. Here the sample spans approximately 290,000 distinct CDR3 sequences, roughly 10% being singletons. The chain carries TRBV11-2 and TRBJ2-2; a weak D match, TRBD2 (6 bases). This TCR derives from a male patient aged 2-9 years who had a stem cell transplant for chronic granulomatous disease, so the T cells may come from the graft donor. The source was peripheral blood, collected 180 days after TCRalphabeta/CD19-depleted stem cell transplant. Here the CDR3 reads CASSSNRRARGTGELFF. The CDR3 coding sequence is TGTGCCAGCAGCAGCAACAGGAGGGCCCGGGGGACCGGGGAGCTGTTTTTT.